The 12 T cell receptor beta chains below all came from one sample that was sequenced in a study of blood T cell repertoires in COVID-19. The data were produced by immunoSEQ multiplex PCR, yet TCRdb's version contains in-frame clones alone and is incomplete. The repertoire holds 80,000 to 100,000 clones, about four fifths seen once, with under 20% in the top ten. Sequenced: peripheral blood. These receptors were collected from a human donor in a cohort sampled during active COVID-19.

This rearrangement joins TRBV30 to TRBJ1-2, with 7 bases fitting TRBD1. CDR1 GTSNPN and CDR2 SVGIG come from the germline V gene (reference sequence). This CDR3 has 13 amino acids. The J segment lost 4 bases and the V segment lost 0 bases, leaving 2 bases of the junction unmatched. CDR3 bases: TGTGCCTGGAGTGTACAGGGGATCTATGGCTACACCTTC. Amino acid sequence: CAWSVQGIYGYTF. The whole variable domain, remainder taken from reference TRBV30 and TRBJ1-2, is SQTIHQWPATLVQPVGSPLSLECTVEGTSNPNLYWYRQAAGRGLQLLFYSVGIGQISSEVPQNLSASRPQDRQFILSSKKLLLSDSGFYLCAWSVQGIYGYTFGSGTRLTVV.

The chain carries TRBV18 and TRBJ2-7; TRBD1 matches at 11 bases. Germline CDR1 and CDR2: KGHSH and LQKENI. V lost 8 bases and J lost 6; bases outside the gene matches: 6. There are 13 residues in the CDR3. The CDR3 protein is CASTEGQGGEQYF. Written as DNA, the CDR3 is TGTGCCAGCACCGAGGGACAGGGGGGCGAGCAGTACTTC.

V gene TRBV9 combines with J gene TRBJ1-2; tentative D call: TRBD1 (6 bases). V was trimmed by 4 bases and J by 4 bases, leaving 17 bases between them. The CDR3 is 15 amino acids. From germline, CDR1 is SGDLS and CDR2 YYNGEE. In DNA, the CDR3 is TGTGCCAGCAGCCCCAGGGGAGGGGGAGGCTATGGCTACACCTTC. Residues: CASSPRGGGGYGYTF. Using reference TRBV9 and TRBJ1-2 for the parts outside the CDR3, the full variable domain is DSGVTQTPKHLITATGQRVTLRCSPRSGDLSVYWYQQSLDQGLQFLIQYYNGEERAKGNILERFSAQQFPDLHSELNLSSLELGDSALYFCASSPRGGGGYGYTFGSGTRLTVV.

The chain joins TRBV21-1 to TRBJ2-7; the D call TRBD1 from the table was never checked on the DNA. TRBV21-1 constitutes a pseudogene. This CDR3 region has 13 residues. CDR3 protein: CASSKGDNHEQYF. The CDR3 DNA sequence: TGTGCCAGCAGCAAAGGGGACAACCACGAGCAGTACTTC.

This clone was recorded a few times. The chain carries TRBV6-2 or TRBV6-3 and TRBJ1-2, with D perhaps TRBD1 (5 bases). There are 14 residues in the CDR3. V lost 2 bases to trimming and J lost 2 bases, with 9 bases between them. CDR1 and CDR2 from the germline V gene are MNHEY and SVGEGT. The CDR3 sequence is CASSYPDTNYGYTF. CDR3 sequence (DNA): TGTGCCAGCAGTTACCCGGACACGAACTATGGCTACACCTTC.

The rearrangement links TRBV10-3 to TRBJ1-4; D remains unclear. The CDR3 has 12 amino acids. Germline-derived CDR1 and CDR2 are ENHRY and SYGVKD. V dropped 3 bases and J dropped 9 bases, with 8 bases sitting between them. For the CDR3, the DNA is TGTGCCATCAGTGACTCGTACAAAAAACTGTTTTTT. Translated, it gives CAISDSYKKLFF.

The CDR3 protein is CASSFPGLAGGGEQFF. DNA of the CDR3: TGTGCCAGCAGCTTTCCGGGACTAGCGGGAGGAGGGGAGCAGTTCTTC. The chain couples TRBV5-4 to TRBJ2-1; 15 bases fit TRBD2. Germline trimming cut 2 bases from V and 10 bases from J; bases unmatched to any gene: 7. The germline CDR1 and CDR2 sequences are SGHNT and YYREEE (reference sequence). CDR3 size: 16 residues. Together with reference TRBV5-4 and TRBJ2-1, the CDR3 gives the full variable domain: ETGVTQSPTHLIKTRGQQVTLRCSSQSGHNTVSWYQQALGQGPQFIFQYYREEENGRGNFPPRFSGLQFPNYSSELNVNALELDDSALYLCASSFPGLAGGGEQFFGPGTRLTVL.

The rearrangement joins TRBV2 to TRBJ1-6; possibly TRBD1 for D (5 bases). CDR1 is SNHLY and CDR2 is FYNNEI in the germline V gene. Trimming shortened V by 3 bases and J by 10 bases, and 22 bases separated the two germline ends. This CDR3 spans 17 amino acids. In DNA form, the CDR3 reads TGTGCCAGCAGTGAGGCGGGGCAGTTGGGGCCGCGATCACCCCTCCACTTT. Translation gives CASSEAGQLGPRSPLHF.

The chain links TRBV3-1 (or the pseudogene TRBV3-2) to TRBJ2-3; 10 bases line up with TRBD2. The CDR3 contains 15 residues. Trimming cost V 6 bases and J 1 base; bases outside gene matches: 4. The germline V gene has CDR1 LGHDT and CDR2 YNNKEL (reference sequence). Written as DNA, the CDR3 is TGTGCCAGCAGACCCGGGACTAGCGGCACAGATACGCAGTATTTT. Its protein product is CASRPGTSGTDTQYF.

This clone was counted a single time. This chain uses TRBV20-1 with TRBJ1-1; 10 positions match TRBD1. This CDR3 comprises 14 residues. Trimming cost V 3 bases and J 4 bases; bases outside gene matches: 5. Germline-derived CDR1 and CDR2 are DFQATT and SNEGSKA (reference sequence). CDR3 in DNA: TGCAGTGCTAGTGGGACAGGGGCGACCACTGAAGCTTTCTTT. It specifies CSASGTGATTEAFF.

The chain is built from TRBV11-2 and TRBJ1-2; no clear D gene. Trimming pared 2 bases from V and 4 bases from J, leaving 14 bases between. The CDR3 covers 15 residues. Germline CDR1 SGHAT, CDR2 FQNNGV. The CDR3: CASSLLSGSSYGYTF. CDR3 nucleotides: TGTGCCAGCAGCTTACTTTCCGGGAGCAGCTATGGCTACACCTTC.

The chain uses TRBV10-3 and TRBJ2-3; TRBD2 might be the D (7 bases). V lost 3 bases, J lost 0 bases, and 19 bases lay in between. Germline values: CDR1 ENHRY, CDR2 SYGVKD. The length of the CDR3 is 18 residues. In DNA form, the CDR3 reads TGTGCCATCAGTGAAGCGGCGGGGGACACCGCTAGCACAGATACGCAGTATTTT. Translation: CAISEAAGDTASTDTQYF.